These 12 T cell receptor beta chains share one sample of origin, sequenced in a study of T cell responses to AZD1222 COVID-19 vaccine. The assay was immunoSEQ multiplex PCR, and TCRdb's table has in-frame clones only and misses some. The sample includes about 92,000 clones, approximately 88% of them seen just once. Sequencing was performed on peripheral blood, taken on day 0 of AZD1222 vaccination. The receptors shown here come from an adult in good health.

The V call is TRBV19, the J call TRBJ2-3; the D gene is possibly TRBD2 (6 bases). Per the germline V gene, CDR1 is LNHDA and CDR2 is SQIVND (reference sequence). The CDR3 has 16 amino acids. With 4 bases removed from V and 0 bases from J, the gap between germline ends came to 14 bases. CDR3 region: CASSKLASTSTDTQYF. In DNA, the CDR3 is TGTGCCAGTAGTAAGCTAGCGTCGACTAGCACAGATACGCAGTATTTT.

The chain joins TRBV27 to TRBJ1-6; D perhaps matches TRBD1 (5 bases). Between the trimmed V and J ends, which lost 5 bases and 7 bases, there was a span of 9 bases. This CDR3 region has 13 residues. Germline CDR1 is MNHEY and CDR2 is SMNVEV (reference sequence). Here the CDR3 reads CASSPNRNSPLHF. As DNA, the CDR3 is TGTGCCAGCAGTCCCAACAGGAATTCACCCCTCCACTTT.

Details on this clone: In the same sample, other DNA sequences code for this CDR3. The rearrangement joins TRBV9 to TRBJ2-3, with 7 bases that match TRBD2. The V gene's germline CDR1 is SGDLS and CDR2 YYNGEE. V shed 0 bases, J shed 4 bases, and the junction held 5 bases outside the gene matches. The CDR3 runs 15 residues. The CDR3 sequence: CASSVGGSGADTQYF. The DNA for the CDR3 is TGTGCCAGCAGCGTAGGCGGGAGTGGTGCAGATACGCAGTATTTT.

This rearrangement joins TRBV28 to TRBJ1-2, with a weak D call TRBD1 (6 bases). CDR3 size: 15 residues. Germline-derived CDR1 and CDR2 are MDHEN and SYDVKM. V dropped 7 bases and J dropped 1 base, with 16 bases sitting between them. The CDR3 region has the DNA TGTGCCAGCACCTATACAGGGAGGGATAACTATGGCTACACCTTC. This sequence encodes CASTYTGRDNYGYTF.

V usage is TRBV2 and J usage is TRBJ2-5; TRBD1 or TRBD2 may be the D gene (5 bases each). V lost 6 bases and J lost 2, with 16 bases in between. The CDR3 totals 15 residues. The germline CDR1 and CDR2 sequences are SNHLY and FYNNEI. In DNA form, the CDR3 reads TGTGCCAGCAGGGGCTTCTGGGACCCACAAGAGACCCAGTACTTC. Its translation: CASRGFWDPQETQYF.

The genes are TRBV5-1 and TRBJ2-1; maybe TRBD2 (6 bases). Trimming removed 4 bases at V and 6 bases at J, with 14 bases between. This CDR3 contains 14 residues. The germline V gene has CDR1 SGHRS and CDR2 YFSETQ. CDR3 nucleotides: TGCGCCAGCAGCCCCCTGACTAGTTCCAATGAGCAGTTCTTC. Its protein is CASSPLTSSNEQFF.

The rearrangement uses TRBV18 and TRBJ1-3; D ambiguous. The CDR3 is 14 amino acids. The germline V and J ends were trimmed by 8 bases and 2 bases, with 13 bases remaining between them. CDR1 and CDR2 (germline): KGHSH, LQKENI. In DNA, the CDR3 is TGTGCCAGCCACCGCCCCAGTCCTGGAAACACCATATATTTT. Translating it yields CASHRPSPGNTIYF.

CDR3 in DNA: TGTGCCATCAGTGAGTCTGACAGCTATGAGCAGTTCTTC. It is translated as CAISESDSYEQFF. This chain uses TRBV10-3 with TRBJ2-1, with D tentatively TRBD1 (5 bases). This CDR3 contains 13 residues. The V end was cut by 0 bases, the J end by 8 bases, with 8 bases between. The germline gives CDR1 ENHRY, CDR2 SYGVKD.

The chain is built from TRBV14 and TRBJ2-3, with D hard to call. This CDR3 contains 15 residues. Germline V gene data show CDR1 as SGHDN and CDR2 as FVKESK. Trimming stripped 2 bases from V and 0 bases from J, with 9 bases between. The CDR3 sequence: CASSQQWGSTDTQYF. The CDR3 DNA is TGTGCCAGCAGCCAACAGTGGGGTAGCACAGATACGCAGTATTTT.

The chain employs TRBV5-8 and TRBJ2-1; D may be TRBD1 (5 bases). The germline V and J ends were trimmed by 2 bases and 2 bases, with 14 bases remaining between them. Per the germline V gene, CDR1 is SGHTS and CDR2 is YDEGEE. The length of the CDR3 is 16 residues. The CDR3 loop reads CASSFGLGRAYNEQFF. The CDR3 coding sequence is TGTGCCAGCAGCTTCGGGCTTGGCAGGGCCTACAATGAGCAGTTCTTC.

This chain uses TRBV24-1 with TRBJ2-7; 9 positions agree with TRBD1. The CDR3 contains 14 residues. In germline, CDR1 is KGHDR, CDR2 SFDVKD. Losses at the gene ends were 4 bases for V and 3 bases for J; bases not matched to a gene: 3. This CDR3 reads CATSETGGIYEQYF. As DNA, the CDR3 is TGTGCCACCAGTGAAACAGGGGGCATCTACGAGCAGTACTTC.

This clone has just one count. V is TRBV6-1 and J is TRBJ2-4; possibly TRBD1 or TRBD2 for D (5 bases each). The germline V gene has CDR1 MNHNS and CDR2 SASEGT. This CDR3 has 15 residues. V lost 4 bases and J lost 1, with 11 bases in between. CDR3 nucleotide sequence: TGTGCCAGCAGTGCAGCAGGGAGTGCCAAAAACATTCAGTACTTC. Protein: CASSAAGSAKNIQYF.